This TCR beta chain was sequenced in a study of CD8 T cell repertoires and HIV-1 epitope variants. Whole-study context: Epitopes were three Gag families plus Nef HW9 and YT9. Points from the study as a whole: Nef KF9 drew roughly 5 clonotypes and HW9 one, without TAALDMSHF responses.

TCR beta CDR3 was sequenced at survey depth on immunoSEQ. Repertoires were generated with immunoSEQ multiplex PCR, while TCRdb's copy carries only in-frame clones and drops some. The sample holds 95,000 or so clones, just under 75% seen once. The CDR3 has 14 residues. CDR1 MNHEY and CDR2 SMNVEV come from the germline V gene (reference sequence). The V and J ends lost 8 bases and 0 bases respectively, with 13 bases between them. Comments on this clone: Antigen: not known.

This TCR was sampled from a male donor with HIV. The rearrangement joins TRBV27 to TRBJ2-5; either TRBD1 or TRBD2 may fit D (7 bases each). Sequencing input: uncultured baseline CD8+ T cells from peripheral blood mononuclear cells (PBMCs). CDR3 in amino acids: CASGRGRNQETQYF. CDR3 coding DNA: TGTGCCAGCGGGAGGGGGCGGAACCAAGAGACCCAGTACTTC.